This is a list of T cell receptor beta chains from one sample in a study of Graves' ophthalmopathy and Graves' hyperthyroidism. MiXCR was run by TCRdb on the multiplex PCR reads, yielding one entry per CDR3 protein. The repertoire holds 650,000 to 900,000 distinct CDR3 sequences, 40% seen once, with approximately 43% in the top ten. What was sequenced was peripheral blood. The receptors were gathered from an adult man with Graves' ophthalmopathy. CDR3s include the opening cysteine and the closing phenylalanine or tryptophan. D genes are given only for firm matches. Clone size, where shown, is once, few, many, or a class for clones that have expanded.

TGTGCCAGCAGCCCAACGCAAGCACACCATCTCGAGCAGTACTTC,CASSPTQAHHLEQYF,TRBJ2-7,-,15,TRBV14,few
TGTGCCAGTAGTATAGTACCCTTAGGACACCAGCCCCAGCATTTT,CASSIVPLGHQPQHF,TRBJ1-5,-,15,TRBV19,-
TGTGCCAGCAGCAACGGACAGGGTAGTCAGCCCCAGCATTTT,CASSNGQGSQPQHF,TRBJ1-5,TRBD1,14,TRBV6-5,many
TGTGCCAGCAGTGCGACGGAGACGGTATCCTATGGCTACACCTTC,CASSATETVSYGYTF,TRBJ1-2,-,15,TRBV2,many
TGTGCCAGCAGGAACACAGGAGAGGTTCAGCCCCAGCATTTT,CASRNTGEVQPQHF,TRBJ1-5,-,14,TRBV10-3,-
TGCAGTGCCTGCCCGGTTGGGGACAGCAACTACGAGCAGTACTTC,CSACPVGDSNYEQYF,TRBJ2-7,TRBD1,15,TRBV20-1,-
TGTGCCACCAGGGACGGACAGGGGATCCAGTACTTC,CATRDGQGIQYF,TRBJ2-5,TRBD1,12,TRBV10-3,once
TGTGCCAGCAGCTTAGTAGGCGCGAGGACCGGGGAGCTGTTTTTT,CASSLVGARTGELFF,TRBJ2-2,-,15,TRBV7-9,-
TGTGCCAGCAGTGGGTACATGAACACCGGGGAGCTGTTTTTT,CASSGYMNTGELFF,TRBJ2-2,-,14,TRBV25-1,-
TGTGCCAGCAGATTAGCGGGTATCCAAGAGACCCAGTACTTC,CASRLAGIQETQYF,TRBJ2-5,TRBD2,14,TRBV2,many
TGCAGCGTTGAAGGTGGAACAGGGATTCCCTCTTCCGGGGAGCTGTTTTTT,CSVEGGTGIPSSGELFF,TRBJ2-2,-,17,TRBV29-1,-
TGTGCCAGTAGTCCTTCCGGGACAGGGTACTACGAGCAGTACTTC,CASSPSGTGYYEQYF,TRBJ2-7,TRBD1,15,TRBV19,few
TGTGCCAGCAGCTCAGATCCTCATAATGAAAAACTGTTTTTT,CASSSDPHNEKLFF,TRBJ1-4,-,14,TRBV7-9,few
TGTGCCAGCAGCCCTTGGGGTCCCACTGAAGCTTTCTTT,CASSPWGPTEAFF,TRBJ1-1,-,13,TRBV7-9,few
TGTGCCAGCAGCTTATATGGGGCACCAACAACTAATGAAAAACTGTTTTTT,CASSLYGAPTTNEKLFF,TRBJ1-4,-,17,TRBV7-9,few
TGTGCCAGCAGCGGGAGTTCGTTAAGCTCCTACGAGCAGTACTTC,CASSGSSLSSYEQYF,TRBJ2-7,-,15,TRBV7-9,many
TGTGCCAGCAGTGCAAGGAGGGGGTTAAGCAATCAGCCCCAGCATTTT,CASSARRGLSNQPQHF,TRBJ1-5,-,16,TRBV24-1,few
TGTGCCAGCCGTCAGCGGGGGGAAGAGACCCAGTACTTC,CASRQRGEETQYF,TRBJ2-5,TRBD2,13,TRBV2,many
TGTGCCAGCAGCCAGAATGAAAAACTGTTTTTT,CASSQNEKLFF,TRBJ1-4,-,11,TRBV2,many
TGTGCCATCAGTGAGACACTGACAGGGGCAAAACTGTTTTTT,CAISETLTGAKLFF,TRBJ1-4,TRBD1,14,TRBV10-3,many
TGTGCCAGCAGGCCTCGCTCGGCTAGCGGGACCCAGTACTTC,CASRPRSASGTQYF,TRBJ2-5,TRBD2,14,TRBV7-2,-
TGCGCCAGCAGTGACTTTTCGGGCAAGGCCAATCAGCCCCAGCATTTT,CASSDFSGKANQPQHF,TRBJ1-5,-,16,TRBV10-2,-
TGCAGTGCCCCGGGACAGGGGGGGCAAGAGACCCAGTACTTC,CSAPGQGGQETQYF,TRBJ2-5,TRBD1,14,TRBV20-1,many
TGTGCCAGCAGTTTTAACACTCAAGAGACCCAGTACTTC,CASSFNTQETQYF,TRBJ2-5,-,13,TRBV12-3/TRBV12-4,-
TGTGCCAGCAGTGAAGCCGGACAGGGGGACTCCTACGAGCAGTACTTC,CASSEAGQGDSYEQYF,TRBJ2-7,TRBD1,16,TRBV2,many